This T cell receptor (beta chain) was found in a study of molecular identifiers for immune sequencing clone quantification. Findings of the study overall: Molecules of identical TCR sharing a barcode could underestimate highly expanded clone sizes.

Naive CD8 T cells were sorted, and the gate applied was CD8+CD4-CCR7+CD45RA+. This clonotype came up many times. The antigen remains undetermined. The CDR3 runs 15 residues. V lost 4 bases and J lost 3; bases outside the gene matches: 5. Germline V CDR1 and CDR2: SGHVS, FNYEAQ. It was with previously described methods and listed TCR primers that bulk TCR libraries were made. TCRdb re-analysed the PCR reads in MiXCR, keeping a single row per CDR3 protein. The repertoire holds about 500,000 distinct CDR3 sequences, with about a quarter as singletons. This TCR came from a human donor in good health. Some libraries in this study had Jurkat cell RNA spiked in. The sequencing input was naive CD8+ T cells from blood, with Jurkat cell RNA spiked in. Subset here: FACS-sorted CD8+CD4-CCR7+CD45RA+ naive T cells. This chain connects TRBV7-6 to TRBJ2-3; 9 bases map to TRBD1. The CDR3 bases are TGTGCCAGCAGCTGGGGACAGGGTTTGACAGATACGCAGTATTTT. This encodes CASSWGQGLTDTQYF.